What follows is one T cell receptor beta chain and its context. V dropped 6 bases and J dropped 2 bases, with 12 bases sitting between them. CDR3 size: 14 residues. The germline CDR1 and CDR2 sequences are SGHAT and FQNNGV. Combining a sample-barcoded 5' primer with a J-beta primer mix, a second PCR ran for 7 to 11 cycles. TCRdb recomputed calls from the 5' RACE reads with MiXCR, one row per CDR3 protein. The table includes some 1.4 million distinct CDR3 sequences, 42% detected once. This entry belongs to a study of blood T cells in healthy people across ages. The material sequenced was blood. This chain joins TRBV11-2 and TRBJ2-3, with D possibly being TRBD2 (6 bases). The TCR originated in a woman between 18 and 29 years old in good health. The CDR3 spells CASSSSAYTDTQYF. For the CDR3, the DNA is TGTGCCAGCAGTTCTAGCGCCTACACAGATACGCAGTATTTT.